The 9 T cell receptor beta chains below were found in one sample sequenced in a study of T cells after yellow fever vaccination (dated by TCRdb to the late 2010s). The library relied on 5' RACE. The reads were generated on an Illumina HiSeq 2500. TCRdb itself trimmed the public reads at Q25 with fastp, ran MiXCR and retained productive beta chains. CDR3 protein duplicates are merged, each entry listing the most common genes and DNA. The sample has a few hundred thousand distinct CDR3 sequences on record, 10% to 15% of them singletons. The ten biggest clones cover roughly 0.5% of the sample. Read against the paper, the sample's treatment or condition label means: live attenuated yellow fever vaccine strain. Material: CD4+ T cells sorted from PBMCs, obtained 45 days after the yellow fever booster vaccination. These receptors all stem from a man between 25 and 39 years old who received the YFV17D yellow fever vaccine.

This clonotype was detected a few times. The CDR3 loop reads CASRSPRGTTLPSTDTQYF. CDR3 coding DNA: TGTGCCAGCAGAAGCCCTCGAGGCACAACACTCCCTAGCACAGATACGCAGTATTTT. The V and J genes are TRBV11-1 and TRBJ2-3; the D is unclear. The germline CDR1 and CDR2 sequences are SGHAT and FQDESV (reference sequence). V gave up 6 bases and J gave up 0 bases, with 25 bases separating them. This CDR3 spans 19 amino acids.

This rearrangement joins TRBV4-3 to TRBJ2-7; 9 bases are shared with TRBD2. Germline V lookup: CDR1 LGHNA, CDR2 YSLEER. The V segment lost 0 bases and the J segment 1 base; nucleotides outside the gene matches: 4. The CDR3 consists of 16 residues. CDR3 coding DNA: TGCGCCAGCAGCCAAGATTCTAGCGGGACTTCCTACGAGCAGTACTTC. Amino acids: CASSQDSSGTSYEQYF.

The rearrangement joins TRBV11-2 to TRBJ2-2, with 8 bases matching TRBD1. Germline V gene data show CDR1 as SGHAT and CDR2 as FQNNGV. Trimming at V came to 2 bases and at J to 7 bases, leaving 6 bases not matched to a gene. The CDR3 spans 15 residues. The CDR3 nucleotides read TGTGCCAGCAGCTTACGGCAGGGGGCCGTCGGGGAGCTGTTTTTT. This translates into CASSLRQGAVGELFF.

This clonotype came up a few times. The chain joins TRBV7-8 to TRBJ1-1, with no clear D. CDR3 length: 14 amino acids. The ends were cut back, 10 bases at V and 0 bases at J, with 15 bases in the middle. Germline V CDR1 and CDR2: SGHVS, FQNEAQ. The CDR3 nucleotides are TGTGCCATTGGGGTATTAGGAATGAACACTGAAGCTTTCTTT. It encodes CAIGVLGMNTEAFF. Drawing the rest from reference TRBV7-8 and TRBJ1-1, the complete variable domain is GAGVSQSPRYKVAKRGQDVALRCDPISGHVSLFWYQQALGQGPEFLTYFQNEAQLDKSGLPSDRFFAERPEGSVSTLKIQRTQQEDSAVYLCAIGVLGMNTEAFFGQGTRLTVV.

On this clonotype itself: One end of the junction fails to match germline, which may point to a read error. The CDR3 region is CRVDPGQVTQYF. The DNA for the CDR3 is TGCAGGGTTGATCCGGGACAGGTTACGCAGTATTTT. The genes are TRBV29-1 and TRBJ2-3, with TRBD1 identical over 8 bases. The CDR3 is 12 amino acids. Per the germline V gene, CDR1 is SQVTM and CDR2 is ANQGSEA.

There are a few counts of this clonotype. The rearrangement links TRBV10-3 to TRBJ1-3; 7 nucleotides align to TRBD1. CDR3 length: 16 residues. CDR1 and CDR2 (germline): ENHRY, SYGVKD. V was clipped by 2 bases and J by 4 bases; unmatched bases: 8. DNA of the CDR3: TGTGCCATCAGTGAGCCAGGACAGGTACAAGGAAACACCATATATTTT. It yields the protein CAISEPGQVQGNTIYF.

The chain has TRBV20-1 and TRBJ2-7, with D tentatively TRBD2 (5 bases). The CDR3 consists of 14 residues. The germline CDR1 and CDR2 sequences are DFQATT and SNEGSKA (reference sequence). The ends were cut back, 0 bases at V and 7 bases at J, with 16 bases in the middle. CDR3 nucleotides: TGCAGTGCTAGAGATCCCCGGGATGTCGAGGAGCAGTACTTC. Its translation is CSARDPRDVEEQYF.

The rearrangement links TRBV3-1 to TRBJ2-1, with 8 bases lining up with TRBD2. Germline V gene data show CDR1 as LGHDT and CDR2 as YNNKEL (reference sequence). With V trimmed by 0 bases and J by 9 bases, 10 bases remained unmatched. The CDR3 length is 16 residues. CDR3: CASSQEFLGLGVEQFF. CDR3 nucleotides: TGTGCCAGCAGCCAAGAATTCCTGGGACTAGGGGTTGAGCAGTTCTTC.

This clonotype has just a few counts. The chain carries TRBV6-2 or TRBV6-3 and TRBJ2-1, with 13 positions matching TRBD2. The length of the CDR3 is 17 residues. J lost 3 bases, V lost 2 bases, and 4 bases had no gene match. From germline, CDR1 is MNHEY and CDR2 SVGEGT. The CDR3 sequence is CASSYATSGRVYNEQFF. CDR3 DNA: TGTGCCAGCAGTTACGCAACTAGCGGGAGGGTCTACAATGAGCAGTTCTTC.